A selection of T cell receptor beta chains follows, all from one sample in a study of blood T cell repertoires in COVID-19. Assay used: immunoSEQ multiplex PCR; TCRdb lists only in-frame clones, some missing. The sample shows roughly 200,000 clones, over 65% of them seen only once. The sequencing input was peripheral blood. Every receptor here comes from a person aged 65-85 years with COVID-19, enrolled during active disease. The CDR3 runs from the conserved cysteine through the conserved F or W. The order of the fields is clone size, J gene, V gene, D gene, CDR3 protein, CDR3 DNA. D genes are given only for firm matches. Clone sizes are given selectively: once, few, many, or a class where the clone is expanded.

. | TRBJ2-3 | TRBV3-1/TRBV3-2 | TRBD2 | CASSQVLAGGADTQYF | TGTGCCAGCAGCCAAGTCCTAGCGGGGGGTGCAGATACGCAGTATTTT
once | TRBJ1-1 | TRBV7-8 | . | CASSLERQGPEAFF | TGTGCCAGCAGCTTAGAACGGCAGGGTCCTGAAGCTTTCTTT
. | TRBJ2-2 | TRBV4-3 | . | CASSQVREGELFF | TGCGCCAGCAGCCAAGTGAGGGAAGGGGAGCTGTTTTTT
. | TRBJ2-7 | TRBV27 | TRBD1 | CASSSTGGRYEQYF | TGTGCCAGCAGTTCAACAGGGGGCAGATACGAGCAGTACTTC
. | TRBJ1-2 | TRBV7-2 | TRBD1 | CASSSQGDGYGYTF | TGTGCCAGCAGCTCCCAGGGGGATGGCTATGGCTACACCTTC
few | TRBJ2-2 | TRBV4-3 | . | CASSQDRGGITGELFF | TGCGCCAGCAGCCAAGATAGGGGGGGGATCACCGGGGAGCTGTTTTTT
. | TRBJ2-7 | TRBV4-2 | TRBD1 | CASSQAGPGGGYEQYF | TGTGCCAGCAGCCAAGCGGGGCCAGGGGGCGGGTACGAGCAGTACTTC
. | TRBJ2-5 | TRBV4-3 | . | CASSQEEGPQETQYF | TGCGCCAGCAGCCAAGAGGAGGGCCCCCAAGAGACCCAGTACTTC
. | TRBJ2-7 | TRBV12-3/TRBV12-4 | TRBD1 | CATRGQGRNEQYF | TGTGCCACCAGAGGACAGGGTAGGAACGAGCAGTACTTC
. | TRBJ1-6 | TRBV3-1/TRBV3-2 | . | CASTLKTFTSPLHF | TGTGCCAGCACCCTAAAGACATTCACTTCACCCCTCCACTTT
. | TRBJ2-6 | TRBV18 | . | CASYTTGGIFSSGANVLTF | TGTGCCAGCTACACAACCGGGGGAATATTTAGCTCTGGGGCCAACGTCCTGACTTTC
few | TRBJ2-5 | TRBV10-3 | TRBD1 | CAISEPHPGQGAIETQYF | TGTGCCATCAGTGAGCCGCACCCGGGACAGGGGGCGATTGAGACCCAGTACTTC
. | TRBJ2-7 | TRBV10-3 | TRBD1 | CAISMETGDHEQYF | TGTGCCATCAGTATGGAGACAGGGGACCACGAGCAGTACTTC
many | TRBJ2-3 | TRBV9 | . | CASSLGVGAGTDTQYF | TGTGCCAGCAGCTTAGGGGTAGGGGCGGGCACAGATACGCAGTATTTT
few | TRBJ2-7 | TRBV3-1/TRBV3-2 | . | CASSQVALGHEQYF | TGTGCCAGCAGCCAAGTGGCTCTGGGCCACGAGCAGTACTTC
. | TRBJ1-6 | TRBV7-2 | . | CASSRTWAPNNNSPLHF | TGTGCCAGCAGCAGAACGTGGGCCCCGAATAATAATTCACCCCTCCACTTT
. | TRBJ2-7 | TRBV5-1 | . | CASSSSLASEQYF | TGCGCCAGCAGCTCCAGTTTAGCCTCCGAGCAGTACTTC
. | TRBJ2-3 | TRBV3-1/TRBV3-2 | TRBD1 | CASSQEGTGEWDTQYF | TGTGCCAGCAGCCAAGAGGGGACAGGGGAATGGGATACGCAGTATTTT
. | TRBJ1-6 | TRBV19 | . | CASSIGGVNSPLHF | TGTGCCAGTAGTATCGGGGGGGTAAATTCACCCCTCCACTTT
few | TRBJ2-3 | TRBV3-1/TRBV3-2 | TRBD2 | CASSHPGLAADTQYF | TGTGCCAGCAGCCACCCGGGACTAGCAGCAGATACGCAGTATTTT